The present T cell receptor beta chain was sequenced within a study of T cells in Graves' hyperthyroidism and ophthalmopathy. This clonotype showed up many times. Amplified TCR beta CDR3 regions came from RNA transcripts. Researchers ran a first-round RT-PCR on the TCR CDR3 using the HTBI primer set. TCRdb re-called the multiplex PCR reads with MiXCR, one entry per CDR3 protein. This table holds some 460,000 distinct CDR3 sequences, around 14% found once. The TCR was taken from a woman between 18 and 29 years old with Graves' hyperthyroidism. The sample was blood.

CDR3 residues: CASSKRPAANTEAFF. CDR3 bases: TGTGCCAGCAGCAAACGCCCGGCAGCGAACACTGAAGCTTTCTTT. The V gene is TRBV12-3 or TRBV12-4, the J gene TRBJ1-1; no clear D gene. Deletions cut 6 bases from V and 1 base from J, with 15 bases between. The CDR3 is made up of 15 amino acids.